This TCR beta chain was identified during a study of T cells in Graves' hyperthyroidism and ophthalmopathy. It was considered stable Graves' hyperthyroidism when ophthalmopathy did not progress within 18 months. Fresh peripheral blood, approximately 9.6 ml, yielded the PBMCs. Regions amplified from RNA transcripts were the TCR beta CDR3 regions. Primed by the HTBI set, a first-round RT-PCR was run on the TCR CDR3. One entry per CDR3 protein, called by TCRdb with MiXCR from the multiplex PCR reads. The sample has about 350,000 distinct CDR3 sequences, about 14% seen once; the top ten hold around 23%. This clonotype was counted ten times or more. Specimen: blood. This clonotype was sampled from a woman under 40 with Graves' hyperthyroidism.

CDR3 coding DNA: TGTGCCAGCAGTTCCATAGACAGGGTATATGGCTACACCTTC. Encoded protein: CASSSIDRVYGYTF. The rearrangement joins TRBV6-1 to TRBJ1-2, with TRBD1 identical over 7 bases. The CDR3 spans 14 residues. V lost 5 bases, J lost 5 bases, and 8 bases stayed unmatched. The V gene's germline CDR1 is MNHNS and CDR2 SASEGT.